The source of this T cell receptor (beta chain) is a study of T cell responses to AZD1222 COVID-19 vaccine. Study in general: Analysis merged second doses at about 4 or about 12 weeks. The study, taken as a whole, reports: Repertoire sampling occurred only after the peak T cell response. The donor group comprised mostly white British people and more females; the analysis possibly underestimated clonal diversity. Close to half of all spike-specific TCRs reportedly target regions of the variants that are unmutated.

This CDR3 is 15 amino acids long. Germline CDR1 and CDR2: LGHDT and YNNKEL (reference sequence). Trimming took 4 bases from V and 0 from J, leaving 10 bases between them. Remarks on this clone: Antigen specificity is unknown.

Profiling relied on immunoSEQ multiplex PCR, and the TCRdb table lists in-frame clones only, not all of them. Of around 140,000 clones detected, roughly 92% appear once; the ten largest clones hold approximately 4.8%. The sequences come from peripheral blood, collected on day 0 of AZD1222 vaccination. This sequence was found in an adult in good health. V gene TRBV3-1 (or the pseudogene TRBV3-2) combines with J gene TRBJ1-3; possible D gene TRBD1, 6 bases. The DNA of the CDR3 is TGTGCCAGCAGCCCCCGCAGGGGCTCTGGAAACACCATATATTTT. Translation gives CASSPRRGSGNTIYF.